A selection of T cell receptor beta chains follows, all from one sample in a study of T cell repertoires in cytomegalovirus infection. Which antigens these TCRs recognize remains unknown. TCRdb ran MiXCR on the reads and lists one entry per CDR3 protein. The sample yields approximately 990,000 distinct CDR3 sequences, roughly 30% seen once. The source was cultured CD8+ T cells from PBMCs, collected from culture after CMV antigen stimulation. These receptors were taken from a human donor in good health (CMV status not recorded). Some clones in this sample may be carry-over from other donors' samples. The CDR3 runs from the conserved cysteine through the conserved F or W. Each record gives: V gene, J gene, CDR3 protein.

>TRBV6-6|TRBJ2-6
CASTDSGANVLTF
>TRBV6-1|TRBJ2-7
CATPRGGNRHEQYF
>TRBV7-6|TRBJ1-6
CASSSSSGKGQQTWGSPLHF
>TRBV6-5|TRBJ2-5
CASSPTFQEGRGETQYF
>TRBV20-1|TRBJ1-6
CSARDGTLSSRYNSPLHF
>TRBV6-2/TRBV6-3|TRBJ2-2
CASRRDTNTGELFF
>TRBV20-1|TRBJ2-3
CSALGQGWADTQYF
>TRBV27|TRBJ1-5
CASSTYQGESNQPQHF
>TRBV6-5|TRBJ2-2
CASNRQYRNGELFF
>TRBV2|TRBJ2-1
CATSGTSGGAAYNEQFF
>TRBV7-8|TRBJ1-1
CASSLANEAFF
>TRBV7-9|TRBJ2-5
CASSFGPDPRDNAGTQYF
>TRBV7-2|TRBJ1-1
CASSPGPGLNTEAFF
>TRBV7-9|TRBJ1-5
CASSFPESNQPQHF
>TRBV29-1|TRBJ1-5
CSVVEGGQDQHF
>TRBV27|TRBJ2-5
CASSADRGRETQYF
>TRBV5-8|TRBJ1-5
CASSLVAGAQPQHF
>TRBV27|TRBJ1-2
CASSGGANYGYTF
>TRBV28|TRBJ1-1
CASSRTGGYTEAFF
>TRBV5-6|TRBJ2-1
CASSLARLATHNEQFF
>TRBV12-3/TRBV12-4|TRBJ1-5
CASREGGNQPQHF
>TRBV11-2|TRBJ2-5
CASSQTGTWGETQYF
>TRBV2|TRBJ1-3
CASSGSDSGNTIYF
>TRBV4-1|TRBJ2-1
CASSQQGEQFF
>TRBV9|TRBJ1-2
CASSVFQQGSSNYGYTF
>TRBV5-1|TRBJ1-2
CASTRGGAYGYTF
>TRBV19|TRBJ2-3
CASSIAGRRSDTQYF
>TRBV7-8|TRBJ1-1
CASSAGQGTNTEAFF
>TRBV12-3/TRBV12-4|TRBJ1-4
CASSLIMGQGVSNEKLFF
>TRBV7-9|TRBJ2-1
CASSPKGGVNYNEQFF
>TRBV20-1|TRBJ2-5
CSARDPERSQETQYF
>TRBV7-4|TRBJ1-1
CASSPEGRTEAFF
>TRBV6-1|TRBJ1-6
CASSESPLNAYNSPLHF
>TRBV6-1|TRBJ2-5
CASSTRGQETQYF
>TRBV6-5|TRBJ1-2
CASSWGGGMGGYTF
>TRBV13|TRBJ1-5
CASSLGGGKFICNQPQHF
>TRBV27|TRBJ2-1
CASSLAGNLDEQFF
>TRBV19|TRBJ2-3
CASSTPPGLADTDTQYF
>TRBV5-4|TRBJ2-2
CASSTGTSGKGGELFF
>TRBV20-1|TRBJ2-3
CSAPPAERGGQYF
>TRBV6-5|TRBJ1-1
CASSYSDTGNTEAFF